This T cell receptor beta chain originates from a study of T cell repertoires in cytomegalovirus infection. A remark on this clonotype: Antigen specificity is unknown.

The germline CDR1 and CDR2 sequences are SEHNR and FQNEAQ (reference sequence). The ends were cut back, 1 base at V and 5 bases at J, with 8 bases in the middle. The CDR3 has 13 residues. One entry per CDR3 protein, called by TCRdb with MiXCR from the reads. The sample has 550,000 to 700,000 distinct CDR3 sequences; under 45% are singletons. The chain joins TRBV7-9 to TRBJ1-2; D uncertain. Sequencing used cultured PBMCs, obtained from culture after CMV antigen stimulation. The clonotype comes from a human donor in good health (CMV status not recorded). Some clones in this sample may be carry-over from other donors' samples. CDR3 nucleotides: TGTGCCAGCAGCTTAGAGGGAAAGTATGGCTACACCTTC. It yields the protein CASSLEGKYGYTF.